This TCR beta chain was recorded in a study of T cells expressing NK-cell markers. About the research overall: Seven donors tested HCMV-seropositive and one tested seronegative among the eight sequenced. General study points: Unclear, still, was the HCMV specificity of the expanded NKG2C+ T cell clones. For 5 to 7 donors, the dominant NKG2C+ clonotypes made up roughly 1.0-7.0% of their CD8+ T cells.

CDR1 is MDHEN and CDR2 is SYDVKM in the germline V gene. The CDR3 sequence is 14 residues long. Note on this clonotype: Its target is unknown.

TCRdb re-analyzed the 5' RACE reads; it lists each CDR3 protein once, without DNA. The listing records about 460,000 distinct CDR3 sequences. The rearrangement links TRBV28 to TRBJ1-5. Input material: blood T cells: a sorted CD56 or NKG2C T cell subset, CD4+ or CD8+ T cells, or bulk PBMC T cells (not recorded which). This TCR came from a woman in her 50s in good health. The CDR3 sequence: CASSLYRSNQPQHF.